The source of this TCR beta chain is a study of cytomegalovirus exposure and HLA in healthy donors. It was with 60 Vbeta and 13 Jbeta primers that the PCR ran. Assay: immunoSEQ multiplex PCR; the TCRdb copy retains only in-frame clones and omits some. The sample yields tens of thousands of clones, roughly 70% seen once. The V segment lost 6 bases and the J segment 3 bases; nucleotides outside the gene matches: 7. CDR1 is MNHEY and CDR2 is SVGAGI in the germline V gene. The CDR3 is made up of 15 amino acids. This receptor was taken from a man aged 25 to 40 in good health and CMV-seronegative. This sequence joins TRBV6-5 and TRBJ2-2, with 7 bases that match TRBD1. Sequencing used PBMCs. DNA of the CDR3: TGTGCCAGCAGGCAACCGACAGGGTACACCGGGGAGCTGTTTTTT. This encodes CASRQPTGYTGELFF.